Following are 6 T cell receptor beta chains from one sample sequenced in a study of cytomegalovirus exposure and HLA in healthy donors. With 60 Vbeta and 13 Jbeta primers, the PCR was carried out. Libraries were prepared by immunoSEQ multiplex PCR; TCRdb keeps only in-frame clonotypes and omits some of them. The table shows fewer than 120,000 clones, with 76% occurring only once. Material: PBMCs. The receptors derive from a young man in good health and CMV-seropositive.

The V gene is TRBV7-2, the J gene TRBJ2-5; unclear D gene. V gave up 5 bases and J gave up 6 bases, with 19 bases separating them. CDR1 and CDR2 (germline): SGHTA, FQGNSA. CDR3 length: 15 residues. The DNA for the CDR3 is TGTGCCAGCAGCCCAGACCCGCCGAGAGGCCAGACCCAGTACTTC. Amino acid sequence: CASSPDPPRGQTQYF.

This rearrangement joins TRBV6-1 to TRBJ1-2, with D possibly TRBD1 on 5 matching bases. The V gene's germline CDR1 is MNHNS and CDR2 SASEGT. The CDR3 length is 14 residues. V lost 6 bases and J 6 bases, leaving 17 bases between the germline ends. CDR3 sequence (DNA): TGTGCCAGCAGGTTGGGGAGGGGCAGGGATGGCTACACCTTC. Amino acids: CASRLGRGRDGYTF.

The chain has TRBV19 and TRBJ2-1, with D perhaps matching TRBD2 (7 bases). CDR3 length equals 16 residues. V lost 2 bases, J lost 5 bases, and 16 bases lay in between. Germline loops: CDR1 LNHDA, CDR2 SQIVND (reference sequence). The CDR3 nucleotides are TGTGCCAGTAGTATATGGAGGGGGGGAGATAACAATGAGCAGTTCTTC. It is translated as CASSIWRGGDNNEQFF.

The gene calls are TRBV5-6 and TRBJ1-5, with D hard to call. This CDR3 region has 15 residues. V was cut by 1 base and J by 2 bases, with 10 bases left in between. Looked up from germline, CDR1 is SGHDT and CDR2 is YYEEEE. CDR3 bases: TGTGCCAGCAGCTTGATGGTGGCAGGCAATCAGCCCCAGCATTTT. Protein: CASSLMVAGNQPQHF.

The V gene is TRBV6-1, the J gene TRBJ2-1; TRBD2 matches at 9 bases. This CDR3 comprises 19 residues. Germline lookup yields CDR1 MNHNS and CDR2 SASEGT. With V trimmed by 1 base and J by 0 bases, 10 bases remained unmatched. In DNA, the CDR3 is TGTGCCAGCAGTGAAGACTACCGGACTAGCGCCATCTCCTACAATGAGCAGTTCTTC. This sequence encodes CASSEDYRTSAISYNEQFF.

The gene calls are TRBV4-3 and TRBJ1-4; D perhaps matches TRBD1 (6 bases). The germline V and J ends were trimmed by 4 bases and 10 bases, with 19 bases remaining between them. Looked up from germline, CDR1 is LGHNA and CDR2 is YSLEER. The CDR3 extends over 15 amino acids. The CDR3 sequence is CASSPMGQGLRKLFF. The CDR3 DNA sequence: TGCGCCAGCAGCCCCATGGGGCAGGGGCTCCGAAAACTGTTTTTT.